The T cell receptor beta chain under discussion was sequenced for a study of blood T cell repertoires in COVID-19. Germline CDR1 reads SEHNR; CDR2 reads FQNEAQ (reference sequence). This CDR3 contains 14 residues. Between the trimmed V and J ends, which lost 7 bases and 7 bases, there was a span of 14 bases. TCRdb keeps only in-frame clones here, not all; method: immunoSEQ multiplex PCR. This table holds 130,000 to 150,000 clones, roughly 90% found once. The sample taken for sequencing was peripheral blood. The rearrangement uses TRBV7-9 and TRBJ1-6; unclear D gene. The TCR was taken from a woman in her fifties or sixties with acute or convalescent COVID-19. Here the CDR3 reads CASTQGGRNSPLHF. CDR3 coding DNA: TGTGCCAGCACCCAAGGAGGGAGGAATTCACCCCTCCACTTT.